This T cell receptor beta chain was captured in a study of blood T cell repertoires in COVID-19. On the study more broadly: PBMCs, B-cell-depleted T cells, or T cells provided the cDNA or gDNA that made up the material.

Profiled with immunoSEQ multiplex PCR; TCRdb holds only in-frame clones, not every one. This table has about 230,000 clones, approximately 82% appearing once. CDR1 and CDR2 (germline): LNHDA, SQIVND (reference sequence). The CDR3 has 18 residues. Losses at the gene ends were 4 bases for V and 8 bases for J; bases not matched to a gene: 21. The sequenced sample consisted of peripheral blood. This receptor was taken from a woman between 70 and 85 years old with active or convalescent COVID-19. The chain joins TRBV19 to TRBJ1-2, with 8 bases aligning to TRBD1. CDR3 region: CASSSSTHPGTGPYGYTF. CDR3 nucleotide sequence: TGTGCCAGTAGTAGCTCAACCCATCCCGGGACAGGACCCTACGGCTACACCTTC.